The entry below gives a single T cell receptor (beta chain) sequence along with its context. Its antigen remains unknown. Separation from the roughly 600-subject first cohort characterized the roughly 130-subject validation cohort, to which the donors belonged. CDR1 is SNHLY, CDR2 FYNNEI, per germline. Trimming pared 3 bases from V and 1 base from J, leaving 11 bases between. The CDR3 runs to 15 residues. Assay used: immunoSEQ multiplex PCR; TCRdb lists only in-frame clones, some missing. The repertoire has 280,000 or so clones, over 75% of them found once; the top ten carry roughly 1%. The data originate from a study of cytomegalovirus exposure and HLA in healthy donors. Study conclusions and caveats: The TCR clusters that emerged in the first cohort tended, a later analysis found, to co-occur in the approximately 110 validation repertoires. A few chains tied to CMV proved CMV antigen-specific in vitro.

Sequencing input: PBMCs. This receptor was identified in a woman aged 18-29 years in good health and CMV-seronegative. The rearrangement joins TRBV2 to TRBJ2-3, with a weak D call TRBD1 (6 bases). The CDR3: CASSEVWTGTDTQYF. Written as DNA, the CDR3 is TGTGCCAGCAGTGAGGTATGGACAGGCACAGATACGCAGTATTTT.